This T cell receptor beta chain was obtained from a study of blood T cell repertoires in COVID-19. Across the study: Italy, Spain and the United States were the sources of the convalescent and acute COVID-19 samples. Sources were T cells, B-cell-depleted T cells, or PBMCs; the material itself was cDNA or gDNA.

In the authors' methods: For nucleated cells, counts were estimated from reference gene primer amplification. Data came from immunoSEQ multiplex PCR; TCRdb stores just in-frame clones and leaves some out. V, J and clone size are taken as reported in that table, and D and trimming were inferred from the DNA itself. The sample has roughly 210,000 clones; 80% to 90% are singletons. Germline V gene sequence: CDR1 SGHDN, CDR2 FVKESK. Trimming removed 3 bases from V and 0 bases from J, with 12 bases in between. CDR3 length: 16 amino acids. The sequence was obtained from a woman of 80 years or more with COVID-19, enrolled during active disease. This rearrangement joins TRBV14 to TRBJ2-1; unclear D gene. The sample comprised peripheral blood. The CDR3 region has the DNA TGTGCCAGCAGCCACCCGGGTCCTAGCTCCTACAATGAGCAGTTCTTC. It yields the protein CASSHPGPSSYNEQFF.